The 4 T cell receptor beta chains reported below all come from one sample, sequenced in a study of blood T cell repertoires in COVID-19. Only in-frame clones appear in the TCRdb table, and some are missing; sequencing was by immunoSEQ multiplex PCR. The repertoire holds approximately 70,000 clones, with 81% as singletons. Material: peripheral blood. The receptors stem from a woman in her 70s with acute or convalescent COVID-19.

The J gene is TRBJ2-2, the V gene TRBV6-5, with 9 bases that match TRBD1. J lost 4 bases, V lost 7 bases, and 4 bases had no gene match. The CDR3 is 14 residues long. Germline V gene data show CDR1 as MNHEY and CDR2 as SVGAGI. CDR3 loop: CASIGTGSTGELFF. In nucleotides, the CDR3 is TGTGCCAGCATCGGGACAGGGAGCACCGGGGAGCTGTTTTTT.

The CDR3 nucleotides read TGTGCCTGGAGTGGCCTGACAGGGTGGGATTCACCCCTCCACTTT. Translated: CAWSGLTGWDSPLHF. The gene calls are TRBV30 and TRBJ1-6; 7 nucleotides match TRBD1. The J segment lost 8 bases and the V segment lost 1 base, leaving 8 bases of the junction unmatched. This CDR3 region has 15 residues. The V gene's germline CDR1 is GTSNPN and CDR2 SVGIG (reference sequence). Full variable domain (rest looked up from reference TRBV30 and TRBJ1-6): SQTIHQWPATLVQPVGSPLSLECTVEGTSNPNLYWYRQAAGRGLQLLFYSVGIGQISSEVPQNLSASRPQDRQFILSSKKLLLSDSGFYLCAWSGLTGWDSPLHFGNGTRLTVT.

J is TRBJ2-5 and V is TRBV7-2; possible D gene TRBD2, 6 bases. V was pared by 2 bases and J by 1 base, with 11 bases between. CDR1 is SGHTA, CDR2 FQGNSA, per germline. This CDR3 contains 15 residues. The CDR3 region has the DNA TGTGCCAGCAGCTTAAGCCTAGCGAGCCAAGAGACCCAGTACTTC. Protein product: CASSLSLASQETQYF.

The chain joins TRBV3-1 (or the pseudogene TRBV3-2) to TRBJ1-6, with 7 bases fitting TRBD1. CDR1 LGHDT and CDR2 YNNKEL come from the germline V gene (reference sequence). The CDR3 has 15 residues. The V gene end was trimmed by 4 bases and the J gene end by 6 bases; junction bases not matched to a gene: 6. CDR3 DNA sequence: TGTGCCAGCAGCCTTAGACAGGGTAGTAATTCACCCCTCCACTTT. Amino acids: CASSLRQGSNSPLHF.